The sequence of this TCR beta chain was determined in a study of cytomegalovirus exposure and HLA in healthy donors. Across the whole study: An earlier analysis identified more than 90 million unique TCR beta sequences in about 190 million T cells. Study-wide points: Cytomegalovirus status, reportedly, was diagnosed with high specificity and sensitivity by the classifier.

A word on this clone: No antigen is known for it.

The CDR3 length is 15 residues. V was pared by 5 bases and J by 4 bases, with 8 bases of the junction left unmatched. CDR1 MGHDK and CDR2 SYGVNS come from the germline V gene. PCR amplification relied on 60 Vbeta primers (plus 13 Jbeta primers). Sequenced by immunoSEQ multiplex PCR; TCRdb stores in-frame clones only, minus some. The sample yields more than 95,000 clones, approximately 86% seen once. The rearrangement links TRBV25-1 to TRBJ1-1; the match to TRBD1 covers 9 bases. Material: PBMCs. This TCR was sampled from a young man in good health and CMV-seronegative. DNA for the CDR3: TGTGCCAGCAGTAAGAAACAGGGGGCAGGCACTGAAGCTTTCTTT. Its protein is CASSKKQGAGTEAFF.